This TCR beta chain comes out of a study of regulatory T cells. Study-level findings and limits: In patients, unique TRB V-J pairs were restricted and V/J usage skewed, especially in Tregs. In CD3G deficiency, regulatory T cells had lower Shannon diversity than autologous conventional CD4+ and control regulatory cells. Patient Treg samples had roughly tenfold fewer unique productive TRB reads than controls.

The CDR3 consists of 12 residues. Trimming cost V 5 bases and J 8 bases, with 10 bases left between them. Germline CDR1 SEHNR, CDR2 FQNEAQ (reference sequence). Worth noting for this clone: Its antigen is as yet unknown.

Amplification used 52 TRBV primers and 13 TRBJ primers. Generated by immunoSEQ multiplex PCR, the TCRdb table keeps only in-frame clones and is missing some. Here the sample spans around 6,000 clones, roughly nine tenths being singletons. CD4+ T cells were divided by sorting: CD25-high CD127-low Tregs, CD25-low CD127-high conventional cells. This chain connects TRBV7-9 to TRBJ2-1; D unresolved. The sequence was collected from a person aged 18-35 years with CD3G deficiency. The sample was CD4+ Tregs sorted from blood. CDR3 region: CASSPEVDEQFF. In DNA, the CDR3 is TGTGCCAGCAGCCCTGAAGTGGATGAGCAGTTCTTC.